The TCR beta chain described here comes from a study of post-analysis software for immune sequencing data. Study-wide results and caveats: Under F measure analysis, samples from one preparation batch co-clustered strongly. TRBV5-6, TRBV5-1 and TRBV20-1 belonged to a set of roughly five TRBV segments that were more frequent in patients than controls.

Many counts were recorded for this clonotype. Its antigen remains unknown. The TCR beta cDNA libraries carried unique molecular identifiers. TCRdb re-called the PCR reads with MiXCR, one entry per CDR3 protein. The sample includes roughly 180,000 distinct CDR3 sequences, 25% to 35% seen only once; the top ten take approximately 1.4%. The V gene's germline CDR1 is SGHRS and CDR2 YFSETQ. The CDR3 is 16 amino acids. Trimming pared 1 base from V and 6 bases from J, leaving 17 bases between. The sequenced material came from blood. The J gene is TRBJ2-4, the V gene TRBV5-1; D call uncertain. This TCR was recovered from a girl between 10 and 17 years old with multiple sclerosis. This CDR3 reads CASSLTLVGLSNIQYF. In DNA, the CDR3 is TGCGCCAGCAGCTTGACCTTAGTAGGCCTCTCAAACATTCAGTACTTC.